The clone carrying this T cell receptor beta chain showed up just a few times. Its antigen remains unknown. With constant-segment primers, 5'RACE yielded cDNA libraries of TCR alpha and TCR beta that carried sample barcodes and UMIs. TCRdb re-derived calls from the 5' RACE reads in MiXCR, one entry per CDR3 protein. The sample comprises approximately 150,000 distinct CDR3 sequences, about 19% of which are singletons, and about 2.1% rests with the top ten. The data were taken from a study of T-cell memory formation after mild COVID-19. Whole-study context: Clusters were largely donor specific. General study results and limits: CM and EM subsets held most contracting CD4+ clones; EMRA held CD8+ ones.

J was trimmed by 4 bases and V by 8 bases; bases with no gene match: 6. This CDR3 contains 14 residues. In germline, CDR1 is SEHNR, CDR2 FQNEAQ (reference sequence). The source is an adult woman who had mild COVID-19 (a few samples of this study predate the infection). Cell type and time point are not known. Sequenced: PBMCs or a T cell subset sorted from them (not recorded which). The chain couples TRBV7-9 to TRBJ2-7; 12 positions agree with TRBD1. For the CDR3, the DNA is TGTGCCAGCGGGACAGGGGGCATCGTGTACGAGCAGTACTTC. Translation gives CASGTGGIVYEQYF.